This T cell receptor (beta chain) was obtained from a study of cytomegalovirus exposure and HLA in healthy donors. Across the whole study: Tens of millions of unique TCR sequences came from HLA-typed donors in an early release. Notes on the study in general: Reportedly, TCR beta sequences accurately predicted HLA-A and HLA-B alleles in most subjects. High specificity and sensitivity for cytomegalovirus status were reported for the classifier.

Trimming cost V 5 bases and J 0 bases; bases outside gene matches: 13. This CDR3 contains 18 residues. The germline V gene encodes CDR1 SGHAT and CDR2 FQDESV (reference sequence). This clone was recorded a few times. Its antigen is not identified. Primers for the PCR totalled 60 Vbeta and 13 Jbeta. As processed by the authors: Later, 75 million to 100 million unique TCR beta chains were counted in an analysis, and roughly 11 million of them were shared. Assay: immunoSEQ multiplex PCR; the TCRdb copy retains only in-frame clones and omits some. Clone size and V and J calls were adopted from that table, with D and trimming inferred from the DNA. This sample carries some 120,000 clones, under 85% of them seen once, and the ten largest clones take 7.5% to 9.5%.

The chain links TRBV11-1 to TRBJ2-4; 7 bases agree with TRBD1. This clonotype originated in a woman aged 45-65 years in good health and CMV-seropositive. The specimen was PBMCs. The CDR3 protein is CASSKHRGGALAKNIQYF. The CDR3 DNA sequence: TGTGCCAGCAGCAAGCACAGGGGTGGAGCTCTAGCCAAAAACATTCAGTACTTC.